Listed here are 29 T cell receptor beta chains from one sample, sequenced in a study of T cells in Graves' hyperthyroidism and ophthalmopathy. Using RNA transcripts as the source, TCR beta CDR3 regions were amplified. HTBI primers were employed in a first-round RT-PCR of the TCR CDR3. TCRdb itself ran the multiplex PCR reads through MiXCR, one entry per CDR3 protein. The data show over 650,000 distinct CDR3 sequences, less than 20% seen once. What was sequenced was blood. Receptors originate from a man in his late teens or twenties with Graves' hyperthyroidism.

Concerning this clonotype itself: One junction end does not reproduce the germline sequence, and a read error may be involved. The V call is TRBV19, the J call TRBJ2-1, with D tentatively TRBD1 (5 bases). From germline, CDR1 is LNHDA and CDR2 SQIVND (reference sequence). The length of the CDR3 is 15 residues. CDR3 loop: CASSIEAGIYNEQLF. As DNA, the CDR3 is TGTGCCAGTAGTATAGAGGCAGGGATATACAATGAGCAGCTCTTC. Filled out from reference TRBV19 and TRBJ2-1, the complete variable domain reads DGGITQSPKYLFRKEGQNVTLSCEQNLNHDAMYWYRQDPGQGLRLIYYSQIVNDFQKGDIAEGYSVSREKKESFPLTVTSAQKNPTAFYLCASSIEAGIYNEQLFGPGTRLTVL.

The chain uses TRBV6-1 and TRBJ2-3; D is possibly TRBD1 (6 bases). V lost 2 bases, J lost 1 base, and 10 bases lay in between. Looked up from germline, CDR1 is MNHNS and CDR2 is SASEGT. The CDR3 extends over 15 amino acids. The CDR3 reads CASSEKQGRTDTQYF. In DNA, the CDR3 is TGTGCCAGCAGTGAAAAACAGGGACGCACAGATACGCAGTATTTT.

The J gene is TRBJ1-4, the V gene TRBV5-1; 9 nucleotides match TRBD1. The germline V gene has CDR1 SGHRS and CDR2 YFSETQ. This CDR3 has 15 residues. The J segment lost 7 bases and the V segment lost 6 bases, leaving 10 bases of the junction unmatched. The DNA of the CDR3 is TGCGCCAGCACGTATTCCGGGACAGGGACTGAAAAACTGTTTTTT. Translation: CASTYSGTGTEKLFF.

In DNA form, the CDR3 reads TGTGCCACAGGGTTTAATTCACCCCTCCACTTT. Its protein is CATGFNSPLHF. This rearrangement joins TRBV19 to TRBJ1-6, with D perhaps matching TRBD1 (5 bases). Germline V gene lookup returns CDR1 LNHDA and CDR2 SQIVND (reference sequence). The CDR3 spans 11 residues. The germline V and J ends were trimmed by 10 bases and 6 bases, with 7 bases remaining between them.

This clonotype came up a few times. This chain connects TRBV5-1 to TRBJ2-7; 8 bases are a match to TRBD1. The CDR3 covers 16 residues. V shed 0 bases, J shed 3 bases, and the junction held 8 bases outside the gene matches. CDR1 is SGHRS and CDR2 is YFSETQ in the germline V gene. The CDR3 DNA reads TGCGCCAGCAGCTTGGAACCGGGACAGGTCCACTACGAGCAGTACTTC. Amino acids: CASSLEPGQVHYEQYF.

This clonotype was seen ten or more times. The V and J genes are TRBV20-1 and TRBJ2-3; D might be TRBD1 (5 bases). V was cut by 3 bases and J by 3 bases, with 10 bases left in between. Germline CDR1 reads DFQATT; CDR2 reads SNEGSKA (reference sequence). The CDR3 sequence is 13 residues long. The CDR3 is CSARPPGTDTQYF. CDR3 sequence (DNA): TGCAGTGCTAGGCCCCCAGGGACAGATACGCAGTATTTT.

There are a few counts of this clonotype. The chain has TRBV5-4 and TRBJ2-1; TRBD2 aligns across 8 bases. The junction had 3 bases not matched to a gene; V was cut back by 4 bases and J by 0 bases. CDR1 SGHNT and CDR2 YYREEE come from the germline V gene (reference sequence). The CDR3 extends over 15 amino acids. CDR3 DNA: TGTGCCAGCAGCAATGGACTAGCCTCCTACAATGAGCAGTTCTTC. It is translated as CASSNGLASYNEQFF.

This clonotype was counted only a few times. The CDR3 bases are TGTGCCAGCAGTACCGGGTCTCCCGCCTCACCCCTCCACTTT. It encodes CASSTGSPASPLHF. The genes are TRBV25-1 and TRBJ1-6, with no clear D. V was pared by 5 bases and J by 10 bases, with 15 bases between. Germline V gene data show CDR1 as MGHDK and CDR2 as SYGVNS. This CDR3 spans 14 amino acids.

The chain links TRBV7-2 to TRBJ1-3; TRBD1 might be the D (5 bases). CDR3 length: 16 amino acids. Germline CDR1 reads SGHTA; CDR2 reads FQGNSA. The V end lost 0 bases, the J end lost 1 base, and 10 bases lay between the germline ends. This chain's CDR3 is CASSLAFGGSGNTIYF. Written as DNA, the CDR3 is TGTGCCAGCAGCTTAGCGTTCGGGGGGTCTGGAAACACCATATATTTT.

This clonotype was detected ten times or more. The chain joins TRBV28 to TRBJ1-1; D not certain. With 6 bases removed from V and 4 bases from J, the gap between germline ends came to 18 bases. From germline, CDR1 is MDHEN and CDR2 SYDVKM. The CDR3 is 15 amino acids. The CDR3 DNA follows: TGTGCCAGCAGCATCGGAGATACGGATATCACTGAAGCTTTCTTT. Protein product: CASSIGDTDITEAFF.

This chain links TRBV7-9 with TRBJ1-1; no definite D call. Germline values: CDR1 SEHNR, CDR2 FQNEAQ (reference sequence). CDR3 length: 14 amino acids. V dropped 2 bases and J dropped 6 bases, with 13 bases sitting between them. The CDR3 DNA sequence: TGTGCCAGCAGCTTATTCTCTACAAGGGCTGAAGCTTTCTTT. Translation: CASSLFSTRAEAFF.

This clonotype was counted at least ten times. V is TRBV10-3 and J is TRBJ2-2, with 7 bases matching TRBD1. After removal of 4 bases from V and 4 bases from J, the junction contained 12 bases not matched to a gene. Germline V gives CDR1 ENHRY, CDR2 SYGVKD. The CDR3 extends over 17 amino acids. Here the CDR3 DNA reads TGTGCCATCAGTGGGGGAAGGGGGCCCGAGGGCACCGGGGAGCTGTTTTTT. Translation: CAISGGRGPEGTGELFF.

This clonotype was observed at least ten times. This CDR3 is CASHKGAGSTDTQYF. The DNA for the CDR3 is TGTGCCAGCCACAAAGGCGCAGGAAGCACAGATACGCAGTATTTT. The chain joins TRBV18 to TRBJ2-3, with D unclear. The CDR3 has 15 amino acids. Trimming cost V 8 bases and J 0 bases, with 15 bases left between them. Germline V gives CDR1 KGHSH, CDR2 LQKENI.

The CDR3 reads CASSLALADLYNEQFF. The CDR3 DNA sequence: TGTGCCAGCAGCTTAGCCCTAGCAGATTTATACAATGAGCAGTTCTTC. The chain couples TRBV11-2 to TRBJ2-1; perhaps TRBD2 as D (5 bases). V shed 1 base and J shed 4 bases, with 14 bases lying between them. The CDR3 sequence is 16 residues long. The germline V gene has CDR1 SGHAT and CDR2 FQNNGV. The variable domain in full, completed from reference TRBV11-2 and TRBJ2-1, reads EAGVAQSPRYKIIEKRQSVAFWCNPISGHATLYWYQQILGQGPKLLIQFQNNGVVDDSQLPKDRFSAERLKGVDSTLKIQPAKLEDSAVYLCASSLALADLYNEQFFGPGTRLTVL.

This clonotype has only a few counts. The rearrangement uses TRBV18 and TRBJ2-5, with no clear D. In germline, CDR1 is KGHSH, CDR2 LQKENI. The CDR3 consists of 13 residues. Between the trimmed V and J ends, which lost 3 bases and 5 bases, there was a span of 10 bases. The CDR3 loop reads CASSPPGYETQYF. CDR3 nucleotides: TGTGCCAGCTCACCTCCCGGCTACGAGACCCAGTACTTC.

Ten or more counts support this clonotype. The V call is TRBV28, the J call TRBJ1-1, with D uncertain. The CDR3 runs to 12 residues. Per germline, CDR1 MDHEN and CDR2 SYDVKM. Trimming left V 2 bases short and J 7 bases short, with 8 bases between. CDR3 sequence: CASSLARREAFF. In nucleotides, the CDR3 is TGTGCCAGCAGTTTAGCGAGGCGTGAAGCTTTCTTT. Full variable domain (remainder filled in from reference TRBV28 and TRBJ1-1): DVKVTQSSRYLVKRTGEKVFLECVQDMDHENMFWYRQDPGLGLRLIYFSYDVKMKEKGDIPEGYSVSREKKERFSLILESASTNQTSMYLCASSLARREAFFGQGTRLTVV.

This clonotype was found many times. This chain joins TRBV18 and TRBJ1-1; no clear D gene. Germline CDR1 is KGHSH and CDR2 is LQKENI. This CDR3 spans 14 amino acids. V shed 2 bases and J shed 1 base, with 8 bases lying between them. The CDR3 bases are TGTGCCAGCTCACCAGGACTGTCGAACACTGAAGCTTTCTTT. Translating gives CASSPGLSNTEAFF.

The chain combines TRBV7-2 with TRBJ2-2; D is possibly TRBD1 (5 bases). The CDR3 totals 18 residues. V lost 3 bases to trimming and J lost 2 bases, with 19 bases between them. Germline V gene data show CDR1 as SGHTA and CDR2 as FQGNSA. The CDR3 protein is CASSFLPHSRTNTGELFF. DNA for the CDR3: TGTGCCAGCAGCTTCCTCCCCCATAGCCGGACAAACACCGGGGAGCTGTTTTTT. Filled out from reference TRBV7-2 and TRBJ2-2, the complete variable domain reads GAGVSQSPSNKVTEKGKDVELRCDPISGHTALYWYRQSLGQGLEFLIYFQGNSAPDKSGLPSDRFSAERTGGSVSTLTIQRTQQEDSAVYLCASSFLPHSRTNTGELFFGEGSRLTVL.

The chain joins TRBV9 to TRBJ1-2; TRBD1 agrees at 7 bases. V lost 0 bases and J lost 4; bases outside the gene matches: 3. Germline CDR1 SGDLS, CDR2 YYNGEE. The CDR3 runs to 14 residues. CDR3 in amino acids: CASSVEDRFYGYTF. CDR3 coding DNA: TGTGCCAGCAGCGTAGAGGACAGGTTCTATGGCTACACCTTC.

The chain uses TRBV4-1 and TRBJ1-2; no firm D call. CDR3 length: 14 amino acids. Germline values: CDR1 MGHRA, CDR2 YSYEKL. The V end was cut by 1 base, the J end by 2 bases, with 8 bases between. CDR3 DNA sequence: TGCGCCAGCAGCCAAGGACGGCAGAACTATGGCTACACCTTC. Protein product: CASSQGRQNYGYTF.

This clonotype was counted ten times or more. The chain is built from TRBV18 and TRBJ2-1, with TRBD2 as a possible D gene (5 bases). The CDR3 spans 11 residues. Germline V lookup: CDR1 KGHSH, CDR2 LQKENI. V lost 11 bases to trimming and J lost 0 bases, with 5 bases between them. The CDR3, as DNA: TGTGCCGGGAGCTCCTACAATGAGCAGTTCTTC. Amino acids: CAGSSYNEQFF.

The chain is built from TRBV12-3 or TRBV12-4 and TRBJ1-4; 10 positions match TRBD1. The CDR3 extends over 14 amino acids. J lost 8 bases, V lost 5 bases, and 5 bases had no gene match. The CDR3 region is CASSGGTGEEKLFF. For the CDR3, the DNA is TGTGCCAGCAGTGGGGGGACAGGGGAGGAAAAACTGTTTTTT.

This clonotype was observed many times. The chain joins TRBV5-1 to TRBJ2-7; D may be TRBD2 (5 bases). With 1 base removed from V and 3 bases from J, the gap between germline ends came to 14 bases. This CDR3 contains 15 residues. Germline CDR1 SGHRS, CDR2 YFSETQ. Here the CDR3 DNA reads TGCGCCAGCAGCTTGTCGTCGGACTCCCTCTACGAGCAGTACTTC. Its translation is CASSLSSDSLYEQYF.

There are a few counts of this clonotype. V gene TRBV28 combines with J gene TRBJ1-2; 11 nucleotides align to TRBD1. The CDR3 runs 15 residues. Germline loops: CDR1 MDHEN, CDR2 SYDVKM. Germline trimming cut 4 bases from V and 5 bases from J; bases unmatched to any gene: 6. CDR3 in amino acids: CASSSGTGGRYGYTF. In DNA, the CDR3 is TGTGCCAGCAGTTCCGGGACAGGGGGACGGTATGGCTACACCTTC.

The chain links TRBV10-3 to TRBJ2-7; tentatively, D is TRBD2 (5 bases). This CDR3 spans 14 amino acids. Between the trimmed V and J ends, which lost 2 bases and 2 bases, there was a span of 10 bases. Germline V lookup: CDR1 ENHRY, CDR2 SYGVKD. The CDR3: CAISEHGETYEQYF. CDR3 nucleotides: TGTGCCATCAGTGAGCACGGGGAAACCTACGAGCAGTACTTC.

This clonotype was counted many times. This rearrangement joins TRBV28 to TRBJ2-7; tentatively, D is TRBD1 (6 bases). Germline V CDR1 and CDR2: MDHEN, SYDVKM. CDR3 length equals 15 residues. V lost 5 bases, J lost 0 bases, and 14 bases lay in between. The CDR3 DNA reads TGTGCCAGCAGTCCCACACAGGGCTTCTCCTACGAGCAGTACTTC. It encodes CASSPTQGFSYEQYF.

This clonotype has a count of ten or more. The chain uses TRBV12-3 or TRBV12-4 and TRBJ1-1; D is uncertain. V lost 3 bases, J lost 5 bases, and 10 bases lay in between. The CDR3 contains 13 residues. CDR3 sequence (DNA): TGTGCCAGCAGTTTTCACGGTCGAACTGAAGCTTTCTTT. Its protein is CASSFHGRTEAFF.

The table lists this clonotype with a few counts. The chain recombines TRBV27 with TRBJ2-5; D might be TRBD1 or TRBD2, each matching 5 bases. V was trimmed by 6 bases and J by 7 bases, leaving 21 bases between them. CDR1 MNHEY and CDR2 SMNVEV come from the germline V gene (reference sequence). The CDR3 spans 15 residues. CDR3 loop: CASSLGTGPLGTQYF. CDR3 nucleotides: TGTGCCAGCAGCCTCGGGACGGGACCTTTAGGGACCCAGTACTTC.

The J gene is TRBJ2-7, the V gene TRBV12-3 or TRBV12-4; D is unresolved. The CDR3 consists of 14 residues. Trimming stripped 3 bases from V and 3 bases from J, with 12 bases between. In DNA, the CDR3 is TGTGCCAGCAGTTTCGGGCAGGTTATCTACGAGCAGTACTTC. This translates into CASSFGQVIYEQYF.